Listed below are T cell receptor beta chains from one sample, sequenced in a study of CD8 T cells in Susac syndrome. MiXCR was run by TCRdb on the immunoSEQ multiplex PCR reads, yielding one entry per CDR3 protein. The sample lists fewer than 350,000 distinct CDR3 sequences; approximately 85% were seen once. The sequenced sample was CD8+ T cells from PBMCs. The receptors originated from a human donor with multiple sclerosis. Each CDR3 is given with its conserved first and last residue. A D gene is named only where the DNA matches it firmly. Part of the rows lack a size; the others show once, few, many or a class for expanded clones.

D | size | J | length | V | DNA | CDR3
TRBD2 | NA | TRBJ2-1 | 15 | TRBV9 | TGTGCCAGCAGCCCATCCTTCGGGGGGGGGTATGAGCAGTTCTTC | CASSPSFGGGYEQFF
NA | NA | TRBJ2-7 | 14 | TRBV4-3 | TGCGCCAGCAGCCAAGGGGAAGGTGGCTACGAGCAGTACTTC | CASSQGEGGYEQYF
NA | NA | TRBJ1-6 | 15 | TRBV30 | TGTGCCTGGATTATCCCCGGGACCGATAATTCACCCCTCCACTTT | CAWIIPGTDNSPLHF
TRBD2 | NA | TRBJ2-7 | 15 | TRBV4-1 | TGCGCCAGCAGCCAAATGGGACTAGCGGGAGACGAGCAGTACTTC | CASSQMGLAGDEQYF
NA | NA | TRBJ2-7 | 16 | TRBV6-2/TRBV6-3 | TGTGCCAGCAGTTACCCGGACCTCCTTACGAGCTACGAGCAGTACTTC | CASSYPDLLTSYEQYF
NA | few | TRBJ2-7 | 14 | TRBV2 | TGTGCCAGCAGTGATGGCACCCTTGGCTACGAGCAGTACTTC | CASSDGTLGYEQYF
NA | NA | TRBJ2-1 | 15 | TRBV7-9 | TGTGCCAGCAGCTTAGGGCTAGCGACCTTCAATGAGCAGTTCTTC | CASSLGLATFNEQFF
TRBD2 | NA | TRBJ2-1 | 14 | TRBV20-1 | TGCAGTGCCCTAGGTTACCTAGCGGGCAATGAGCAGTTCTTC | CSALGYLAGNEQFF
NA | NA | TRBJ2-7 | 13 | TRBV13 | TGTGCCAGCAGCCGTTCTGGCGATTACGAGCAGTACTTC | CASSRSGDYEQYF
NA | NA | TRBJ2-1 | 15 | TRBV12-3/TRBV12-4 | TGTGCCAGCAAGGGGGGGGGAGCCAGGTACAATGAGCAGTTCTTC | CASKGGGARYNEQFF
NA | NA | TRBJ2-3 | 12 | TRBV10-3 | TGTGCCATCAGTGAGCAGGTAGATACGCAGTATTTT | CAISEQVDTQYF
NA | NA | TRBJ2-2 | 20 | TRBV4-3 | TGCGCCAGCAGCCAAGATTCAGGGACTGACGGTTGGGGCACCACCGGGGAGCTGTTTTTT | CASSQDSGTDGWGTTGELFF
TRBD1 | NA | TRBJ2-7 | 16 | TRBV10-3 | TGTGCCATCAGTGGGATTGGGACAGGGGGCAGGTACGAGCAGTACTTC | CAISGIGTGGRYEQYF
TRBD1 | NA | TRBJ2-1 | 16 | TRBV7-9 | TGTGCCAGCAGCTTAGTATCCCAGGGGGTGAACAATGAGCAGTTCTTC | CASSLVSQGVNNEQFF
NA | NA | TRBJ1-2 | 14 | TRBV12-5 | TGTGCTAGTGTTTTGGGCTTGCGTTCCTATGGCTACACCTTC | CASVLGLRSYGYTF
NA | once | TRBJ1-5 | 14 | TRBV6-2/TRBV6-3 | TGTGCCAGCAGTTTCCAGGGAAGCAATCAGCCCCAGCATTTT | CASSFQGSNQPQHF
TRBD1 | few | TRBJ2-4 | 17 | TRBV12-3/TRBV12-4 | TGTGCCAGCAGCGGACAGGACGCTGGGGAAGCCAAAAACATTCAGTACTTC | CASSGQDAGEAKNIQYF
NA | NA | TRBJ1-2 | 14 | TRBV7-9 | TGTGCCAGCAGCGCCGACGGCTTTGCCCATGGCTACACCTTC | CASSADGFAHGYTF
NA | once | TRBJ1-2 | 15 | TRBV7-9 | TGTGCCAGCAGCCCCCAACTGGAAGCTAACTATGGCTACACCTTC | CASSPQLEANYGYTF
TRBD2 | NA | TRBJ2-1 | 16 | TRBV27 | TGTGCCAGCGGCCCCTGGGCTAGCGGGACCCTGCATGAGCAGTTCTTC | CASGPWASGTLHEQFF
TRBD2 | NA | TRBJ2-5 | 17 | TRBV30 | TGTGCCTGGAGGCCAGGCTGGGGGCGGCGGGGGGAAGAGACCCAGTACTTC | CAWRPGWGRRGEETQYF
NA | NA | TRBJ2-7 | 13 | TRBV6-5 | TGTGCCAGCAGTTACTCGAGTCGAAGTGAGCAGTACTTC | CASSYSSRSEQYF
NA | NA | TRBJ2-1 | 14 | TRBV28 | TGTGCCAGCAGTTTAGACGGCTCCTACAATGAGCAGTTCTTC | CASSLDGSYNEQFF
TRBD2 | NA | TRBJ2-5 | 16 | TRBV20-1 | TGCAGTGCTAGAGACCGACTAGCGGGAGGGAGGGAGACCCAGTACTTC | CSARDRLAGGRETQYF
NA | NA | TRBJ1-1 | 15 | TRBV7-9 | TGTGCCAGCAGCTTAGCGGTCAGGGGGAACACTGAAGCTTTCTTT | CASSLAVRGNTEAFF
TRBD2 | NA | TRBJ2-1 | 17 | TRBV4-3 | TGCGCCAGCAGCCAAGGGGTGACGGGACTAGCCGACAATGAGCAGTTCTTC | CASSQGVTGLADNEQFF
NA | NA | TRBJ1-5 | 15 | TRBV20-1 | TGCAGTGCTAGAGATCCTTCGGGGGGCAGCCAGCCCCAGCATTTT | CSARDPSGGSQPQHF
NA | NA | TRBJ1-3 | 16 | TRBV12-3/TRBV12-4 | TGTGCCAGCAGCCCGGAAATTTGGGGGTCTGGAAACACCATATATTTT | CASSPEIWGSGNTIYF
NA | NA | TRBJ1-1 | 13 | TRBV30 | TGTGCCTGGAACTACGGCTCGAACACTGAAGCTTTCTTT | CAWNYGSNTEAFF
TRBD1 | NA | TRBJ2-1 | 14 | TRBV24-1 | TGTGCCACCAGTGATGGGGGACAGGGAGGGGAGCAGTTCTTC | CATSDGGQGGEQFF
NA | NA | TRBJ1-5 | 16 | TRBV4-3 | TGCGCCAGCAGCCAAGATCCCGGACAGTCGCGTCAGCCCCAGCATTTT | CASSQDPGQSRQPQHF
NA | NA | TRBJ2-7 | 11 | TRBV7-9 | TGTGCCAGCAGCAAATACTACGAGCAGTACTTC | CASSKYYEQYF
NA | NA | TRBJ2-7 | 13 | TRBV7-9 | TGTGCCAGCAGCTCGGACGGACTCTACGAGCAGTACTTC | CASSSDGLYEQYF
NA | once | TRBJ2-7 | 14 | TRBV20-1 | TGCAGTGCTAGGCCCGGGGAGGCCCTCTACGAGCAGTACTTC | CSARPGEALYEQYF
NA | NA | TRBJ1-2 | 22 | TRBV11-2 | TGTGCCAGCAGCCCGAAGAGAGTACGGCTTGCTGCACTGTGGCGGGAGCCCTATGGCTACACCTTC | CASSPKRVRLAALWREPYGYTF
NA | NA | TRBJ2-1 | 12 | TRBV30 | TGTGCCTGGAGTGTACTGGCGGGTGAGCAGTTCTTC | CAWSVLAGEQFF
NA | once | TRBJ2-7 | 13 | TRBV4-3 | TGCGCCAGCGCGACCTCGCGAGGCTACGAGCAGTACTTC | CASATSRGYEQYF
TRBD2 | once | TRBJ2-1 | 12 | TRBV19 | TGTGCCAGCCGGTGGCGGGAGGGTGAGCAGTTCTTC | CASRWREGEQFF
TRBD2 | NA | TRBJ2-1 | 17 | TRBV7-4 | TGTGCCAGCAGCCCCGGACTAGCGGAACTAGACTACAATGAGCAGTTCTTC | CASSPGLAELDYNEQFF
NA | NA | TRBJ2-7 | 18 | TRBV4-1 | TGCGCCAGCAGCCAAGAATGGGGGCTAGCCGTAGGCCTCTACGAGCAGTACTTC | CASSQEWGLAVGLYEQYF
NA | NA | TRBJ2-3 | 16 | TRBV11-2 | TGTGCCAGCAGACAACTTACTAGTCAATACACAGATACGCAGTATTTT | CASRQLTSQYTDTQYF
TRBD2 | NA | TRBJ2-7 | 17 | TRBV7-6 | TGTGCCAGCAGCCCTAGAGTGCTAGCGGGAGTATTAGACGAGCAGTACTTC | CASSPRVLAGVLDEQYF
NA | NA | TRBJ2-7 | 13 | TRBV6-5 | TGTGCCAGCAGTTACCAAGAGGGGTCCGAGCAGTACTTC | CASSYQEGSEQYF
TRBD2 | NA | TRBJ2-1 | 15 | TRBV5-6 | TGTGCCAGCAGCTTGGCACTAGCGGCCAGGGATGAGCAGTTCTTC | CASSLALAARDEQFF
NA | NA | TRBJ1-4 | 18 | TRBV24-1 | TGTGCCACCAGTGAGAAACCGGGACAAGGATTGACTAATGAAAAACTGTTTTTT | CATSEKPGQGLTNEKLFF